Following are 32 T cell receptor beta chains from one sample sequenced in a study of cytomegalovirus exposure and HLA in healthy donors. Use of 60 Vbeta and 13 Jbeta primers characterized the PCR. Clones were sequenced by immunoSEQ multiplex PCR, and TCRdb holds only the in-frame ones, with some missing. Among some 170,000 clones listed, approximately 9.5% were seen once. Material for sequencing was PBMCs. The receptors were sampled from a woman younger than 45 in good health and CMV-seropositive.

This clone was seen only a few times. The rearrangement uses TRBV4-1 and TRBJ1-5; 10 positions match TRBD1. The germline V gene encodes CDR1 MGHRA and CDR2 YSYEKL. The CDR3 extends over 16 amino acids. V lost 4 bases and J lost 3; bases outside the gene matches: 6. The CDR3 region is CASSRAGQGLNQPQHF. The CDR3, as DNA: TGCGCCAGCAGCCGAGCGGGACAGGGGCTCAATCAGCCCCAGCATTTT.

The CDR3 sequence: CASSLGTGSSNQPQHF. In DNA form, the CDR3 reads TGCGCCAGCAGCCTGGGGACAGGTAGTAGCAATCAGCCCCAGCATTTT. J is TRBJ1-5 and V is TRBV5-1, with 8 bases aligning to TRBD1. The germline gives CDR1 SGHRS, CDR2 YFSETQ. Germline trimming cut 4 bases from V and 0 bases from J; bases unmatched to any gene: 6. The CDR3 is 16 amino acids. Full variable domain (outside the CDR3, taken from reference TRBV5-1 and TRBJ1-5): KAGVTQTPRYLIKTRGQQVTLSCSPISGHRSVSWYQQTPGQGLQFLFEYFSETQRNKGNFPGRFSGRQFSNSRSEMNVSTLELGDSALYLCASSLGTGSSNQPQHFGDGTRLSIL.

The CDR3 reads CAIAGTGGEKLFF. Here the CDR3 DNA reads TGTGCCATCGCCGGGACAGGGGGGGAAAAACTGTTTTTT. The chain uses TRBV28 and TRBJ1-4; 11 bases line up with TRBD1. Germline CDR1 reads MDHEN; CDR2 reads SYDVKM. CDR3 length: 13 amino acids. The V gene end was trimmed by 10 bases and the J gene end by 8 bases; junction bases not matched to a gene: 6.

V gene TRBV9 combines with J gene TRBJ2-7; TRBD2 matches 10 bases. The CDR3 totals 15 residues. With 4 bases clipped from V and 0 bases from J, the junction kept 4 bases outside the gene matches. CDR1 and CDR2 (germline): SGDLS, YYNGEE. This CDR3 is CASSHPSGSSYEQYF. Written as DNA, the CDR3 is TGTGCCAGCAGCCACCCTAGCGGGAGCTCCTACGAGCAGTACTTC.

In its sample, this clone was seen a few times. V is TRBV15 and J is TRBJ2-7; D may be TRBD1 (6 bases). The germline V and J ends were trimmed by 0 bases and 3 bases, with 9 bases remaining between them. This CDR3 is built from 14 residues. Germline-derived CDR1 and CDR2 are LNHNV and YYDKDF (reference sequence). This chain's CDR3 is CATSRDTRGYEQYF. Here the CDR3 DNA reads TGTGCCACCAGCAGAGATACCAGGGGCTACGAGCAGTACTTC.

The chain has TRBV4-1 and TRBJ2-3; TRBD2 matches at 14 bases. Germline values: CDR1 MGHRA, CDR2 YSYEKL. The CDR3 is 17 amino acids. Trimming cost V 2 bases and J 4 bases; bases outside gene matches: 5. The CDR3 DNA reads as TGCGCCAGCAGCCAAACCGGGACTAGCGGGAGCTCAGATACGCAGTATTTT. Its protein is CASSQTGTSGSSDTQYF.

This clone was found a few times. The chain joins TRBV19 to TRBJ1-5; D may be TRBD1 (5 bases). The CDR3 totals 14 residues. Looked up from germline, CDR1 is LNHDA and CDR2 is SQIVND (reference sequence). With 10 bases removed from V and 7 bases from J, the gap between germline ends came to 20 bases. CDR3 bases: TGTGCCACGACAGTGATTGTCGGCCAACAGCCCCAGCATTTT. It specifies CATTVIVGQQPQHF.

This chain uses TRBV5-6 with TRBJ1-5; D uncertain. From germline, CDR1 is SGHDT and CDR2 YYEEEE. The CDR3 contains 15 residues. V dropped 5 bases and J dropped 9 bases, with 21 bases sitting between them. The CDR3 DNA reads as TGTGCCAGCAGTATTACCACCGGGCCTAGCGGGCCCCAGCATTTT. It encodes CASSITTGPSGPQHF.

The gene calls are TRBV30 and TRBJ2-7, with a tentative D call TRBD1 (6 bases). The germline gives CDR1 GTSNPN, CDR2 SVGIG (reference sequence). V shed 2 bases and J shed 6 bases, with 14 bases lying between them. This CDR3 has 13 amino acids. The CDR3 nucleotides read TGTGCCTGGAGTTCTTGGGGGCTTTCCGAGCAGTACTTC. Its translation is CAWSSWGLSEQYF.

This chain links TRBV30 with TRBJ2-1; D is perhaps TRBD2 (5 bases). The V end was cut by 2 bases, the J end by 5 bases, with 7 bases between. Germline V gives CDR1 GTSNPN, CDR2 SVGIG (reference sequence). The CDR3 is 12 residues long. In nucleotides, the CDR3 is TGTGCCTGGAGTTGGACTCACAATGAGCAGTTCTTC. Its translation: CAWSWTHNEQFF.

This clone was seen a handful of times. CDR3 protein: CASSQGSPGEEQFF. CDR3 nucleotide sequence: TGCGCCAGCAGCCAAGGCTCGCCGGGAGAAGAGCAGTTCTTC. The chain uses TRBV4-1 and TRBJ2-1; D perhaps matches TRBD2 (6 bases). V lost 1 base and J lost 10, with 14 bases in between. The germline gives CDR1 MGHRA, CDR2 YSYEKL. The length of the CDR3 is 14 residues.

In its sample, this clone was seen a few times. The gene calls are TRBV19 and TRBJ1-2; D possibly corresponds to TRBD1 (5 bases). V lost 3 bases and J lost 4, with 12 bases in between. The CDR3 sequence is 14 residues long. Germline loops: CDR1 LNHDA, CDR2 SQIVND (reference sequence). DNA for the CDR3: TGTGCCAGTAGTATTGGGGGAGGTGTCTATGGCTACACCTTC. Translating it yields CASSIGGGVYGYTF. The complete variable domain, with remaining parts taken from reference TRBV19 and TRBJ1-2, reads DGGITQSPKYLFRKEGQNVTLSCEQNLNHDAMYWYRQDPGQGLRLIYYSQIVNDFQKGDIAEGYSVSREKKESFPLTVTSAQKNPTAFYLCASSIGGGVYGYTFGSGTRLTVV.

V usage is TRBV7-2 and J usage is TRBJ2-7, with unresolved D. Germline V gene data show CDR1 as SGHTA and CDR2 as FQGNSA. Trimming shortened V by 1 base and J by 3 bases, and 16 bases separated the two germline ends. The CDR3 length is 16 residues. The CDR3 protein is CASSLGHTVVVYEQYF. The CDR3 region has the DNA TGTGCCAGCAGCTTAGGCCACACAGTAGTGGTCTACGAGCAGTACTTC.

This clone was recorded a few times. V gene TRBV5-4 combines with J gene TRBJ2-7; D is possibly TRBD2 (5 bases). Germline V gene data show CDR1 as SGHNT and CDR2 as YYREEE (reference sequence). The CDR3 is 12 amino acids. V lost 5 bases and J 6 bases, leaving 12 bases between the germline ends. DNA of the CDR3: TGTGCCAGCAGTCCTGTACGGGGCGAGCAGTACTTC. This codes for CASSPVRGEQYF.

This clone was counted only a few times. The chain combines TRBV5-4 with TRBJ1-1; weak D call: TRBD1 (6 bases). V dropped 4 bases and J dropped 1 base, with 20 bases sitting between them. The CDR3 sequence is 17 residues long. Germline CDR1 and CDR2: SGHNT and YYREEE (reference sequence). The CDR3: CASSPIRDRRRNTEAFF. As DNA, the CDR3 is TGTGCCAGCAGCCCTATACGTGACAGGAGAAGGAACACTGAAGCTTTCTTT.

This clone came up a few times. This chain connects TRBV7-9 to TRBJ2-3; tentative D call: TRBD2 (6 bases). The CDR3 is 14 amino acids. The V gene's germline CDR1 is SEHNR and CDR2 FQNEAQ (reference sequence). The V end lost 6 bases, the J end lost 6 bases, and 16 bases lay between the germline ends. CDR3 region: CASSRGMFFDTQYF. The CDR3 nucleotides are TGTGCCAGCAGTCGGGGGATGTTCTTCGATACGCAGTATTTT.

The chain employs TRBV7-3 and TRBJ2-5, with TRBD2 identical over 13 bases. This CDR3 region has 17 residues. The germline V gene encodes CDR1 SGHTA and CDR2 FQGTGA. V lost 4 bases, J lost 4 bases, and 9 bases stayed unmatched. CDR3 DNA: TGTGCCAGCAGCTCGGGACTAGCGGGAAGTCTAAGAGAGACCCAGTACTTC. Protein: CASSSGLAGSLRETQYF.

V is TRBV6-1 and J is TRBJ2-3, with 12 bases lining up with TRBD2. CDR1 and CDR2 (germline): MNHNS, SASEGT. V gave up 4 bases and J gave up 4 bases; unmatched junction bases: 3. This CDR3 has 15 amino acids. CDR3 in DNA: TGTGCCAGCAGTGGTCTAGCGGGAGGGCCAGATACGCAGTATTTT. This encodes CASSGLAGGPDTQYF.

Here the CDR3 DNA reads TGTGCCAGCAGCTTAGGCGGACTGGGCGAGCAGTTCTTC. Its protein is CASSLGGLGEQFF. J is TRBJ2-1 and V is TRBV11-2; tentatively, D is TRBD2 (5 bases). The germline CDR1 and CDR2 sequences are SGHAT and FQNNGV. This CDR3 comprises 13 residues. Trimming removed 1 base from V and 10 bases from J, with 11 bases in between.

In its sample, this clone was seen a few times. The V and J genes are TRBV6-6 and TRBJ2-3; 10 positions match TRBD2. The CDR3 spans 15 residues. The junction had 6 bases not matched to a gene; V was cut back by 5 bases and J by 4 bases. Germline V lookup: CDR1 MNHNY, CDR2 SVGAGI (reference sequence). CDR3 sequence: CASSSGRAMADTQYF. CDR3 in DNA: TGTGCCAGCAGTAGCGGGAGGGCCATGGCAGATACGCAGTATTTT.

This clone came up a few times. The CDR3 sequence: CATKKEGAGGTQYF. CDR3 sequence (DNA): TGTGCCACCAAGAAAGAGGGGGCGGGAGGTACGCAGTATTTT. The gene calls are TRBV10-3 and TRBJ2-3; D is possibly TRBD2 (8 bases). Trimming left V 10 bases short and J 8 bases short, with 22 bases between. The CDR3 loop spans 14 amino acids. CDR1 and CDR2 from the germline V gene are ENHRY and SYGVKD.

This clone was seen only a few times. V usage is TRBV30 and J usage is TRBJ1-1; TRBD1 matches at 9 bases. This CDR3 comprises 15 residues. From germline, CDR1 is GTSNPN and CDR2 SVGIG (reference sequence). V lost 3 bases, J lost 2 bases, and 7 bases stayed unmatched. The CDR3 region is CAWRGQGTLNTEAFF. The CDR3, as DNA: TGTGCCTGGAGGGGACAGGGTACACTAAACACTGAAGCTTTCTTT. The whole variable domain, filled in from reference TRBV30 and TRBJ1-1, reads SQTIHQWPATLVQPVGSPLSLECTVEGTSNPNLYWYRQAAGRGLQLLFYSVGIGQISSEVPQNLSASRPQDRQFILSSKKLLLSDSGFYLCAWRGQGTLNTEAFFGQGTRLTVV.

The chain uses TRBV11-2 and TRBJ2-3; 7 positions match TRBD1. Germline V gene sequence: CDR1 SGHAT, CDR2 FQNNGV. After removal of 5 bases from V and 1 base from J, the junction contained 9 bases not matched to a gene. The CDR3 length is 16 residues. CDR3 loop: CASSARTGAGTDTQYF. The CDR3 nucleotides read TGTGCCAGCAGCGCCCGGACAGGCGCTGGCACAGATACGCAGTATTTT.

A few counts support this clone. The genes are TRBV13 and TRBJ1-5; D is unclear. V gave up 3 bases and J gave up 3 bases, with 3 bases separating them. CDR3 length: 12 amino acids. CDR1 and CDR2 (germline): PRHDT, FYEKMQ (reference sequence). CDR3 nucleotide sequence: TGTGCCAGCAGCTTCTACAATCAGCCCCAGCATTTT. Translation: CASSFYNQPQHF.

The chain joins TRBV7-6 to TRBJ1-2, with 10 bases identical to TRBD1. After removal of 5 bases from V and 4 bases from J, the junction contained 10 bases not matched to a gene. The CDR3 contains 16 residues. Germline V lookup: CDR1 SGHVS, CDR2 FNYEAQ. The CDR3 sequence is CASSLTGQGKFYGYTF. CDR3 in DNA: TGTGCCAGCAGCCTGACGGGACAGGGGAAGTTCTATGGCTACACCTTC.

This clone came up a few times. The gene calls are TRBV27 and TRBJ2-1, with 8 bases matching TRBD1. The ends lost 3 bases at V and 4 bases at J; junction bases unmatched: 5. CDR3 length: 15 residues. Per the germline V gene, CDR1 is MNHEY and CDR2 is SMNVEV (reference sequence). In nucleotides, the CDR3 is TGTGCCAGCAGTTTGCAGGGGGCGGGTTACAATGAGCAGTTCTTC. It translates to CASSLQGAGYNEQFF.

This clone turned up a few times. The CDR3 region is CAWRARKGAKLGANVLTF. In DNA, the CDR3 is TGTGCCTGGAGGGCCCGAAAGGGGGCGAAGTTGGGGGCCAACGTCCTGACTTTC. The chain is built from TRBV30 and TRBJ2-6, with 7 bases matching TRBD1. V was pared by 3 bases and J by 4 bases, with 15 bases of the junction left unmatched. Germline V gene data show CDR1 as GTSNPN and CDR2 as SVGIG (reference sequence). The CDR3 spans 18 residues.

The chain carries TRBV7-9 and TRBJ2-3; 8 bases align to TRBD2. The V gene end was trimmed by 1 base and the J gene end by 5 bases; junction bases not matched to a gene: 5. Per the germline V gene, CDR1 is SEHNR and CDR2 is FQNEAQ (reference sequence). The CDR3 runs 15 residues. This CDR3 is CASSLGLAGVDTQYF. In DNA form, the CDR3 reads TGTGCCAGCAGCTTAGGGCTAGCGGGCGTAGATACGCAGTATTTT.

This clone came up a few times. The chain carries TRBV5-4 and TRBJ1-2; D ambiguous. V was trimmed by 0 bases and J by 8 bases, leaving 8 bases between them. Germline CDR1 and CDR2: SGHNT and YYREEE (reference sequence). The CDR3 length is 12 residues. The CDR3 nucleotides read TGTGCCAGCAGCTTGGGACTGCAGGGCTACACCTTC. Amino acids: CASSLGLQGYTF.

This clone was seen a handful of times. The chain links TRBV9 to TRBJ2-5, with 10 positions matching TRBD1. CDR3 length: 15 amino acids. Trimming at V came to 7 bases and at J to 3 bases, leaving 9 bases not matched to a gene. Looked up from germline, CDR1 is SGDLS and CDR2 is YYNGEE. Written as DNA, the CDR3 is TGTGCCAGCGGGACAGGGGCTAGTATCGAAGAGACCCAGTACTTC. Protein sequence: CASGTGASIEETQYF. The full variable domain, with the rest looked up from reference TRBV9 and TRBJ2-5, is DSGVTQTPKHLITATGQRVTLRCSPRSGDLSVYWYQQSLDQGLQFLIQYYNGEERAKGNILERFSAQQFPDLHSELNLSSLELGDSALYFCASGTGASIEETQYFGPGTRLLVL.

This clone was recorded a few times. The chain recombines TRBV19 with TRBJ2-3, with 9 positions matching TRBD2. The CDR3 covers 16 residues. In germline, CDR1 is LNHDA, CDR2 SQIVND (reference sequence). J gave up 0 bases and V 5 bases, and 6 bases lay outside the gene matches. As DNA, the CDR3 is TGTGCCAGTAGTCGGGACGGACTAGCGAGCACAGATACGCAGTATTTT. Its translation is CASSRDGLASTDTQYF.

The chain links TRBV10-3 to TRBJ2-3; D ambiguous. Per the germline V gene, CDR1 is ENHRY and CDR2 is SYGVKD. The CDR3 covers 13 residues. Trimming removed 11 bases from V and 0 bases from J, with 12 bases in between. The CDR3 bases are TGTGCCTCCACTAACCCTAGCACAGATACGCAGTATTTT. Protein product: CASTNPSTDTQYF.